The next 9 T cell receptor beta chains were all read from a single sample in a study of T cells in Graves' hyperthyroidism and ophthalmopathy (dated by TCRdb to the late 2010s). Libraries were prepared through multiplex PCR. Instrument on record: Illumina HiSeq 2000. The TCR beta CDR3 regions were amplified from the RNA transcripts. For the first round of RT-PCR on the TCR CDR3, the HTBI primer set was used together with the Qiagen OneStep RT-PCR kit. TCRdb reran the public reads through fastp at Q25 and MiXCR, keeping productive beta chains. Each record represents a unique CDR3 protein, reported with the most common genes and DNA among its rows. The table for this sample lists around 350,000 distinct CDR3 sequences; approximately 13% of them were counted only once. About 9.1% of the sample is in the top ten clones. Sequenced: blood. Every receptor here comes from a woman younger than 30 with Graves' hyperthyroidism.

This clonotype has ten or more counts. The genes are TRBV20-1 and TRBJ2-5; 8 nucleotides align to TRBD1. The germline V gene encodes CDR1 DFQATT and CDR2 SNEGSKA (reference sequence). The V and J ends lost 2 bases and 0 bases, in that order; junction bases with no gene match: 14. The CDR3 is 18 amino acids. CDR3 in amino acids: CSARPDRVDGSHQETQYF. The CDR3 bases are TGCAGTGCTAGACCGGACAGGGTGGACGGGTCGCACCAAGAGACCCAGTACTTC.

Concerning this clonotype itself: A single base separates this from a much larger clone, so it may be a read error. The rearrangement uses TRBV28 and TRBJ2-1; D might be TRBD2 (5 bases). The V gene's germline CDR1 is MDHEN and CDR2 SYDVKM. This CDR3 contains 16 residues. With 6 bases removed from V and 10 bases from J, the gap between germline ends came to 25 bases. DNA of the CDR3: TGTGCCAGCAGATCCTCGAGGGCTAGCCCCCGGGGAGAGCAGTTCTTC. Translating gives CASRSSRASPRGEQFF.

The rearrangement joins TRBV9 to TRBJ2-1; 8 bases agree with TRBD2. Per germline, CDR1 SGDLS and CDR2 YYNGEE. This CDR3 contains 17 residues. V shed 3 bases, J shed 5 bases, and the junction held 13 bases outside the gene matches. CDR3 sequence reads: CASSAVTAGALNNEQFF. CDR3 DNA sequence: TGTGCCAGCAGCGCAGTAACAGCGGGGGCCTTGAACAATGAGCAGTTCTTC.

This clonotype has only a few counts. The chain couples TRBV28 to TRBJ1-4, with D possibly TRBD1 on 6 matching bases. Trimming left V 7 bases short and J 8 bases short, with 14 bases between. Germline V gene lookup returns CDR1 MDHEN and CDR2 SYDVKM. CDR3 length: 13 amino acids. The CDR3, as DNA: TGTGCCAGCACGGCAGGGGCCTTGGAAAAACTGTTTTTT. Translation gives CASTAGALEKLFF.

This clonotype was detected a few times. The J gene is TRBJ2-1, the V gene TRBV7-6, with 12 nucleotides matching TRBD2. There are 17 residues in the CDR3. CDR1 is SGHVS and CDR2 is FNYEAQ in the germline V gene. The V and J ends lost 5 bases and 5 bases, in that order; junction bases with no gene match: 10. The CDR3 loop reads CASSPQYLAGGNNEQFF. For the CDR3, the DNA is TGTGCCAGCAGCCCGCAGTATCTAGCGGGGGGGAACAATGAGCAGTTCTTC.

This clonotype was observed at least ten times. CDR3 in amino acids: CASKGGTEAFF. CDR3 nucleotides: TGTGCCAGCAAGGGTGGCACTGAAGCTTTCTTT. The chain is built from TRBV12-3 or TRBV12-4 and TRBJ1-1; D remains ambiguous. Deletions cut 7 bases from V and 4 bases from J, with 7 bases between. There are 11 residues in the CDR3.

This clonotype came up many times. The genes are TRBV6-1 and TRBJ2-2; D unclear. This CDR3 contains 17 residues. Per germline, CDR1 MNHNS and CDR2 SASEGT. V was trimmed by 3 bases and J by 7 bases, leaving 21 bases between them. The DNA of the CDR3 is TGTGCCAGCAGTGACGAACGGGCCCAACCCTTAGGCGGGGAGCTGTTTTTT. Its translation: CASSDERAQPLGGELFF.

Regarding this clonotype: This may be a read error: a much more frequent sequence differs by one nucleotide. J is TRBJ2-7 and V is TRBV6-1, with D hard to call. The CDR3 is made up of 15 amino acids. The germline CDR1 and CDR2 sequences are MNHNS and SASEGT. Here the CDR3 reads CASGESSGSSYEQYF. As DNA, the CDR3 is TGTGCCAGCGGTGAATCGTCAGGTAGCTCCTACGAGCAGTACTTC.

This clonotype came up many times. The chain couples TRBV5-1 to TRBJ2-3, with TRBD2 matching over 10 bases. The CDR3 is 15 amino acids. Germline V lookup: CDR1 SGHRS, CDR2 YFSETQ. Trimming took 0 bases from V and 6 from J; bases not matched to a gene: 4. The CDR3 nucleotides read TGCGCCAGCAGCTTGGCCACTAGCGGGACCGATACGCAGTATTTT. Translating it yields CASSLATSGTDTQYF.